This record concerns one T cell receptor (beta chain) sequence. Its antigen is not identified. Measured with immunoSEQ multiplex PCR; TCRdb has only the in-frame clones, and not every one. The data contain some 81,000 clones, around 90% of them seen just once; the ten biggest clones take up 0.3% to 0.4%. This entry comes from a study of graft-versus-host responses after intestinal transplantation. Study-level information: Transplant types were multivisceral, liver-intestinal, or isolated intestinal. Overall study findings and caveats: Ileal or blood samples showed some GvH clones first, and such clones were also found in recipient marrow.

The germline CDR1 and CDR2 sequences are SNHLY and FYNNEI. The CDR3 is 15 residues long. Trimming cost V 4 bases and J 2 bases; bases outside gene matches: 6. The clonotype comes from a human donor who received an intestinal transplant. Source: unstimulated CD4+ T cells sorted from spleen or lymph node cells, taken before intestinal transplant. The gene calls are TRBV2 and TRBJ2-5; 8 positions agree with TRBD2. The CDR3 coding sequence is TGTGCCAGCAGTGCGGGAGGGACTCTGCAAGAGACCCAGTACTTC. Amino acids: CASSAGGTLQETQYF.